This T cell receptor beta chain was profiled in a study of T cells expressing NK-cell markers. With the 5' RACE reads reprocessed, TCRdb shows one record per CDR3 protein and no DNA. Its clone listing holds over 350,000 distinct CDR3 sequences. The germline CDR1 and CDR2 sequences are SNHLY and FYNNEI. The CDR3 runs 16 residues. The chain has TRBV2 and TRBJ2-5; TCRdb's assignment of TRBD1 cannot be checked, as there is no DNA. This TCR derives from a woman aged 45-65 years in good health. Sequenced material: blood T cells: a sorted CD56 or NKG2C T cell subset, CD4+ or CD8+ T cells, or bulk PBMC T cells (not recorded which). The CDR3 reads CARLEGSGSPGETQYF.